The clone carrying this TCR beta chain was seen a handful of times. The record originates from a study of blood T cell repertoires in COVID-19. Measured with immunoSEQ multiplex PCR; TCRdb has only the in-frame clones, and not every one. The profile covers tens of thousands of clones, with 75% to 95% appearing a single time and about 16% taken by the ten largest. Sequenced input: peripheral blood. The receptor comes from a man older than 75 with acute or convalescent COVID-19.

CDR3 residues: CASSEWVTTTNTEAFF. DNA of the CDR3: TGTGCCAGCAGTGAATGGGTGACAACCACGAACACTGAAGCTTTCTTT. This chain links TRBV2 with TRBJ1-1; D is uncertain. CDR1 is SNHLY and CDR2 is FYNNEI in the germline V gene. The V and J ends lost 2 bases and 1 base respectively, with 14 bases between them. The CDR3 runs to 16 residues.